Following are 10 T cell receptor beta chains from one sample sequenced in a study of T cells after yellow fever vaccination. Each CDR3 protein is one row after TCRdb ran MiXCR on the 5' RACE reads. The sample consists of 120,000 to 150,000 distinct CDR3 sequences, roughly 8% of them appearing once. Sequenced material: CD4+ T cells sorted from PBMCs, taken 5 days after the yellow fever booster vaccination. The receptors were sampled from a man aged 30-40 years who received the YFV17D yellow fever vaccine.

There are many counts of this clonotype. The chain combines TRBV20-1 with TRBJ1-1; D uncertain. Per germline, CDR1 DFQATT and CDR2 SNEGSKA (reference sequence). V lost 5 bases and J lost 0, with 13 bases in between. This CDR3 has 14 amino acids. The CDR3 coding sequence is TGCAGTGCTCCAATTGACGGCATGAACACTGAAGCTTTCTTT. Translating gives CSAPIDGMNTEAFF.

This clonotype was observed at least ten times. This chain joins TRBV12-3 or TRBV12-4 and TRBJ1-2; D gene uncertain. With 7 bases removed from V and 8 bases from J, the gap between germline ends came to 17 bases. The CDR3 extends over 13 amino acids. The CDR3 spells CASTSEPTSGYTF. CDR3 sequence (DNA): TGTGCCAGCACCTCGGAACCTACTTCCGGCTACACCTTC.

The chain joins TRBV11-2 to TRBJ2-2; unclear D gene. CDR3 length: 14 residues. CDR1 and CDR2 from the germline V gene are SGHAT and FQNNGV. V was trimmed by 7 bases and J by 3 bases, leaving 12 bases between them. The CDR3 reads CASKLRQYTGELFF. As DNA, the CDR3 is TGTGCCAGCAAGCTACGGCAGTACACCGGGGAGCTGTTTTTT.

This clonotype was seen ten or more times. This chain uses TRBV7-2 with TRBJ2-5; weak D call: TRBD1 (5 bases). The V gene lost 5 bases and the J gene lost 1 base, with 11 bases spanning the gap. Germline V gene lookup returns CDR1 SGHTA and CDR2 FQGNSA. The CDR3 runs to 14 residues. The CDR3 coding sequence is TGTGCCAGCAGCGCCCGGACACGCCAAGAGACCCAGTACTTC. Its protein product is CASSARTRQETQYF. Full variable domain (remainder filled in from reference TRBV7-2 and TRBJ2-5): GAGVSQSPSNKVTEKGKDVELRCDPISGHTALYWYRQSLGQGLEFLIYFQGNSAPDKSGLPSDRFSAERTGGSVSTLTIQRTQQEDSAVYLCASSARTRQETQYFGPGTRLLVL.

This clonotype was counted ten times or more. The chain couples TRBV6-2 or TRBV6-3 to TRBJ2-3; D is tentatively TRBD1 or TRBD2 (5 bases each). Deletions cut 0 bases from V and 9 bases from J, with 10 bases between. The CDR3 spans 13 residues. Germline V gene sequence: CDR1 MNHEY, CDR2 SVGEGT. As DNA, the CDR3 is TGTGCCAGCAGTTACTCTGGGGGAAGAACGCAGTATTTT. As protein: CASSYSGGRTQYF.

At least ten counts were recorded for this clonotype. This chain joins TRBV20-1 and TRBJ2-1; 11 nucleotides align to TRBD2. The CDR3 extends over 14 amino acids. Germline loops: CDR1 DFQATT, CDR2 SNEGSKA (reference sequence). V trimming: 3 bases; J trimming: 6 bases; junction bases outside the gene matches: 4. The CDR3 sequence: CSASPTSGSNEQFF. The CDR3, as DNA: TGCAGTGCTAGCCCCACTAGCGGGAGCAATGAGCAGTTCTTC.

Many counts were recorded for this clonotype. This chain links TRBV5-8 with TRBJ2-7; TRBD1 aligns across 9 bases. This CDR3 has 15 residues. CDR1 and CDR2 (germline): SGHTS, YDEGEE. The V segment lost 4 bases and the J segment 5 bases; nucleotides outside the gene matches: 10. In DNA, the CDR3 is TGTGCCAGCAGCGGGACGGGACAGGGTCCCCACGAGCAGTACTTC. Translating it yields CASSGTGQGPHEQYF. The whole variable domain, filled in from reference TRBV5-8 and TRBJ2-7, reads EAGVTQSPTHLIKTRGQQATLRCSPISGHTSVYWYQQALGLGLQFLLWYDEGEERNRGNFPPRFSGRQFPNYSSELNVNALELEDSALYLCASSGTGQGPHEQYFGPGTRLTVT.

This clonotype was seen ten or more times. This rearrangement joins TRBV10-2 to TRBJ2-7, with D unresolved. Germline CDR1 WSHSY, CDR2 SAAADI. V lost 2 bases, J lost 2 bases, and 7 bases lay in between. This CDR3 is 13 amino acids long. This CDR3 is CASSERAAYEQYF. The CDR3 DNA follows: TGCGCCAGCAGTGAGAGGGCAGCCTACGAGCAGTACTTC.

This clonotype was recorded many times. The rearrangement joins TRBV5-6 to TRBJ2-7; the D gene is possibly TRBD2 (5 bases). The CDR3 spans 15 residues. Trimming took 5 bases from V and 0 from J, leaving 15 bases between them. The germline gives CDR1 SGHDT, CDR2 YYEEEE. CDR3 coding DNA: TGTGCCAGCAGAAGCGCCCCGGGAAGCTCCTACGAGCAGTACTTC. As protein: CASRSAPGSSYEQYF.

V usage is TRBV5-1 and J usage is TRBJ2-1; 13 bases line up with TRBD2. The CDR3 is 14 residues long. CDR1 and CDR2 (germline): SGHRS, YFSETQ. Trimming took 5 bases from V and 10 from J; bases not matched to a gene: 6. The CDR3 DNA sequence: TGCGCCAGCAGTTTAACTAGCGGGGGGGACGAGCAGTTCTTC. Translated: CASSLTSGGDEQFF.